One and the same sample provided the 28 T cell receptor beta chains below, sequenced in a study of PD-1 blockade in classical Hodgkin lymphoma. Every patient was affected by relapse after autologous stem cell transplantation, while exposure to brentuximab vedotin was not uniform. Sequenced by immunoSEQ multiplex PCR; TCRdb stores in-frame clones only, minus some. The data hold around 30,000 clones, with roughly four fifths observed a single time. The sequencing used peripheral blood mononuclear cells (PBMCs), collected at baseline. These receptors all come from a human donor with classical Hodgkin lymphoma.

The chain has TRBV9 and TRBJ2-2; 8 bases match TRBD2. V dropped 0 bases and J dropped 6; count of bases not matched to a gene: 7. CDR3 length: 16 residues. Germline V lookup: CDR1 SGDLS, CDR2 YYNGEE. As DNA, the CDR3 is TGTGCCAGCAGCGTAGCTACTAGCGGTGGGGCCGGGGAGCTGTTTTTT. This encodes CASSVATSGGAGELFF.

The chain links TRBV11-2 to TRBJ2-7, with a tentative D call TRBD1 (7 bases). The CDR3 sequence is 15 residues long. Germline V gene sequence: CDR1 SGHAT, CDR2 FQNNGV. V lost 3 bases, J lost 0 bases, and 12 bases lay in between. The CDR3 sequence: CASSLEGASSYEQYF. The DNA of the CDR3 is TGTGCCAGCAGCTTGGAGGGGGCGAGCTCCTACGAGCAGTACTTC.

This clone was recorded once. This rearrangement joins TRBV30 to TRBJ2-4, with D uncertain. The germline gives CDR1 GTSNPN, CDR2 SVGIG (reference sequence). CDR3 length: 13 amino acids. V was pared by 4 bases and J by 5 bases, with 12 bases between. This CDR3 is CAWTPGPQNIQYF. The CDR3 region has the DNA TGTGCCTGGACCCCGGGCCCCCAAAACATTCAGTACTTC.

The genes are TRBV10-3 and TRBJ1-2; TRBD1 is a possible D gene (6 bases). V was clipped by 10 bases and J by 8 bases, with 20 bases between them. The length of the CDR3 is 13 residues. Germline values: CDR1 ENHRY, CDR2 SYGVKD. This chain's CDR3 is CATVLQQGNGYTF. The CDR3 DNA is TGTGCCACCGTATTACAACAGGGTAACGGCTACACCTTC.

DNA for the CDR3: TGCGCCAGCAGCTTGCGGGGGGGCTCTTGGGAGACCCAGTACTTC. Its translation: CASSLRGGSWETQYF. This chain uses TRBV5-1 with TRBJ2-5; TRBD2 agrees at 8 bases. This CDR3 contains 15 residues. The germline gives CDR1 SGHRS, CDR2 YFSETQ. V lost 1 base, J lost 5 bases, and 7 bases stayed unmatched.

The rearrangement uses TRBV7-3 and TRBJ1-1, with D perhaps TRBD1 (6 bases). V lost 5 bases and J lost 0, with 22 bases in between. Per the germline V gene, CDR1 is SGHTA and CDR2 is FQGTGA. This CDR3 is built from 18 residues. The CDR3 loop is CASSKRQEREPLNTEAFF. CDR3 nucleotides: TGTGCCAGCAGCAAGAGACAGGAGCGAGAACCCTTGAACACTGAAGCTTTCTTT.

This clone was counted only a few times. V and J are TRBV6-5 and TRBJ2-1, with D perhaps TRBD2 (6 bases). Germline V gene lookup returns CDR1 MNHEY and CDR2 SVGAGI. Trimming removed 4 bases at V and 7 bases at J, with 14 bases between. This CDR3 is 14 amino acids long. CDR3 region: CASSSRPRGNEQFF. DNA of the CDR3: TGTGCCAGCAGTTCTAGACCTCGGGGGAATGAGCAGTTCTTC.

V gene TRBV6-5 combines with J gene TRBJ2-1; D possibly corresponds to TRBD2 (6 bases). There are 13 residues in the CDR3. V lost 6 bases, J lost 7 bases, and 13 bases lay in between. Germline lookup yields CDR1 MNHEY and CDR2 SVGAGI. CDR3 residues: CASRQTGGNEQFF. The DNA for the CDR3 is TGTGCCAGCAGGCAGACTGGAGGGAATGAGCAGTTCTTC.

This clone was observed a single time. The chain is built from TRBV5-1 and TRBJ2-5, with D possibly TRBD2 on 5 matching bases. The germline gives CDR1 SGHRS, CDR2 YFSETQ. The length of the CDR3 is 14 residues. V was pared by 6 bases and J by 0 bases, with 12 bases between. The CDR3 sequence is CASNLAGNQETQYF. The CDR3 DNA sequence: TGCGCCAGCAACCTGGCGGGTAACCAAGAGACCCAGTACTTC.

The rearrangement uses TRBV18 and TRBJ1-5, with D perhaps TRBD1 (6 bases). The length of the CDR3 is 15 residues. The V end lost 4 bases, the J end lost 5 bases, and 15 bases lay between the germline ends. Germline V gene lookup returns CDR1 KGHSH and CDR2 LQKENI. The CDR3 region has the DNA TGTGCCAGCTCACAGGGGACTGGGGGGCATCAGCCCCAGCATTTT. Residues: CASSQGTGGHQPQHF.

This rearrangement joins TRBV5-5 to TRBJ2-7; 10 bases map to TRBD1. The CDR3 covers 15 residues. J was trimmed by 2 bases and V by 4 bases; bases with no gene match: 6. The V gene's germline CDR1 is SGHKS and CDR2 YYEKEE (reference sequence). The CDR3 DNA follows: TGTGCCAGCAGCCTGGGACAGGGGTGGACCTACGAGCAGTACTTC. Translation: CASSLGQGWTYEQYF.

In this sample, this clone turned up once. This chain joins TRBV29-1 and TRBJ1-4; possibly TRBD1 for D (6 bases). Per germline, CDR1 SQVTM and CDR2 ANQGSEA. The CDR3 has 13 residues. Trimming pared 8 bases from V and 4 bases from J, leaving 14 bases between. Written as DNA, the CDR3 is TGCAGCACTACCGGGACAAGTAATGAAAAACTGTTTTTT. Protein: CSTTGTSNEKLFF.

CDR3 loop: CASSLGGGRDEKLFF. Written as DNA, the CDR3 is TGTGCCAGCAGCCTGGGAGGGGGTCGAGATGAAAAACTGTTTTTT. This chain connects TRBV7-3 to TRBJ1-4; maybe TRBD1 (6 bases). The V end was cut by 5 bases, the J end by 6 bases, with 16 bases between. Germline-derived CDR1 and CDR2 are SGHTA and FQGTGA. The CDR3 sequence is 15 residues long.

This sequence joins TRBV19 and TRBJ1-5; possibly TRBD1 for D (5 bases). V was pared by 5 bases and J by 6 bases, with 8 bases between. The CDR3 length is 12 residues. Germline lookup yields CDR1 LNHDA and CDR2 SQIVND (reference sequence). The CDR3, as DNA: TGTGCCAGTAGTGAACAGGTTCAGCCCCAGCATTTT. As protein: CASSEQVQPQHF.

The CDR3 reads CASSEARFSGANVLTF. Here the CDR3 DNA reads TGTGCCAGCAGTGAAGCGAGGTTCTCCGGGGCCAACGTCCTGACTTTC. V gene TRBV2 combines with J gene TRBJ2-6; D unclear. Germline CDR1 and CDR2: SNHLY and FYNNEI. The CDR3 runs 16 residues. V gave up 0 bases and J gave up 4 bases, with 10 bases separating them.

In this sample, this clone turned up a few times. The genes are TRBV2 and TRBJ2-2; D call uncertain. Germline CDR1 SNHLY, CDR2 FYNNEI. This CDR3 is built from 17 residues. The V end lost 0 bases, the J end lost 6 bases, and 17 bases lay between the germline ends. The CDR3 protein is CASSEAADHPSPGELFF. The CDR3 DNA is TGTGCCAGCAGTGAAGCGGCGGATCATCCGTCTCCCGGGGAGCTGTTTTTT.

CDR3 sequence (DNA): TGTGCCAGCAGCCCCCCCCGAGCCCTGAAGGAGACCCAGTACTTC. Its protein product is CASSPPRALKETQYF. The chain recombines TRBV7-6 with TRBJ2-5, with D uncertain. The CDR3 is 15 amino acids. The V gene lost 5 bases and the J gene lost 5 bases, with 18 bases spanning the gap. CDR1 SGHVS and CDR2 FNYEAQ come from the germline V gene.

The chain uses TRBV19 and TRBJ1-5, with D unresolved. V shed 7 bases and J shed 3 bases, with 13 bases lying between them. Germline CDR1 reads LNHDA; CDR2 reads SQIVND (reference sequence). The CDR3 has 14 amino acids. CDR3 DNA: TGTGCCAGTATACTCTCGGGCGTCAATCAGCCCCAGCATTTT. It specifies CASILSGVNQPQHF.

V gene TRBV2 combines with J gene TRBJ1-6; D might be TRBD1 (6 bases). V lost 6 bases and J 0 bases, leaving 9 bases between the germline ends. The CDR3 has 15 residues. Per germline, CDR1 SNHLY and CDR2 FYNNEI. CDR3 sequence reads: CASSATGSYNSPLHF. The CDR3 bases are TGTGCCAGCAGCGCGACAGGCTCCTATAATTCACCCCTCCACTTT.

The chain carries TRBV12-5 and TRBJ2-5; D may match TRBD1 or TRBD2 (5 bases each). This CDR3 comprises 15 residues. Between the trimmed V and J ends, which lost 0 bases and 5 bases, there was a span of 13 bases. Germline V gene lookup returns CDR1 LGHNT and CDR2 FRNRAP. The CDR3 region has the DNA TGTGCTAGTGGTTTGGTGGGGGTGGGCGTGGAGACCCAGTACTTC. This translates into CASGLVGVGVETQYF.

This clone turned up a few times. The gene calls are TRBV13 and TRBJ1-1; D gene ambiguous. The V end lost 0 bases, the J end lost 0 bases, and 8 bases lay between the germline ends. CDR3 size: 15 residues. The germline V gene encodes CDR1 PRHDT and CDR2 FYEKMQ (reference sequence). The CDR3 DNA follows: TGTGCCAGCAGCTTAGGCGCAGCGATGAACACTGAAGCTTTCTTT. Its translation is CASSLGAAMNTEAFF. The variable domain in full, with the rest retrieved from reference TRBV13 and TRBJ1-1, is AAGVIQSPRHLIKEKRETATLKCYPIPRHDTVYWYQQGPGQDPQFLISFYEKMQSDKGSIPDRFSAQQFSDYHSELNMSSLELGDSALYFCASSLGAAMNTEAFFGQGTRLTVV.

The chain combines TRBV7-9 with TRBJ2-3, with 10 positions matching TRBD2. Germline CDR1 SEHNR, CDR2 FQNEAQ (reference sequence). V lost 5 bases, J lost 2 bases, and 4 bases stayed unmatched. CDR3 length: 15 residues. CDR3 amino acids: CASSTTSGSTDTQYF. CDR3 nucleotide sequence: TGTGCCAGCAGCACGACTAGCGGGTCCACAGATACGCAGTATTTT.

This clone came up a few times. The chain is built from TRBV4-2 and TRBJ2-1; D remains ambiguous. The germline V and J ends were trimmed by 1 base and 9 bases, with 7 bases remaining between them. This CDR3 comprises 12 residues. Per germline, CDR1 LGHNA and CDR2 YNFKEQ. CDR3 sequence (DNA): TGTGCCAGCAGCCAAGTGCCCGGTGAGCAGTTCTTC. Translated, it gives CASSQVPGEQFF.

The rearrangement joins TRBV14 to TRBJ2-5; TRBD1 might be the D (8 bases). V was clipped by 7 bases and J by 5 bases, with 14 bases between them. The CDR3 covers 13 residues. Per the germline V gene, CDR1 is SGHDN and CDR2 is FVKESK. CDR3 nucleotide sequence: TGTGCCAGCAACGGACAGGGAGGGGAGACCCAGTACTTC. Translation gives CASNGQGGETQYF. Full variable domain (outside the CDR3, taken from reference TRBV14 and TRBJ2-5): EAGVTQFPSHSVIEKGQTVTLRCDPISGHDNLYWYRRVMGKEIKFLLHFVKESKQDESGMPNNRFLAERTGGTYSTLKVQPAELEDSGVYFCASNGQGGETQYFGPGTRLLVL.

The chain recombines TRBV7-6 with TRBJ1-2; D gene uncertain. There are 16 residues in the CDR3. V was clipped by 1 base and J by 4 bases, with 16 bases between them. CDR1 is SGHVS and CDR2 is FNYEAQ in the germline V gene. The CDR3 sequence: CASSLESPALGYGYTF. CDR3 sequence (DNA): TGTGCCAGCAGCTTAGAGTCGCCGGCCCTGGGCTATGGCTACACCTTC.

CDR3: CASSPIQGFNYGYTF. The CDR3 nucleotides read TGTGCCAGCTCACCAATCCAGGGGTTTAACTATGGCTACACCTTC. V usage is TRBV18 and J usage is TRBJ1-2, with D perhaps matching TRBD1 (6 bases). The V gene lost 2 bases and the J gene lost 1 base, with 11 bases spanning the gap. The CDR3 is made up of 15 amino acids. Germline CDR1 and CDR2: KGHSH and LQKENI.

V is TRBV5-1 and J is TRBJ2-6; no clear D. This CDR3 is 15 amino acids long. CDR1 and CDR2 (germline): SGHRS, YFSETQ. V lost 3 bases to trimming and J lost 0 bases, with 7 bases between them. The CDR3 here is CASSYGSSGANVLTF. Here the CDR3 DNA reads TGCGCCAGCAGCTACGGGTCCTCTGGGGCCAACGTCCTGACTTTC. The full variable domain, its missing parts supplied by reference TRBV5-1 and TRBJ2-6, is KAGVTQTPRYLIKTRGQQVTLSCSPISGHRSVSWYQQTPGQGLQFLFEYFSETQRNKGNFPGRFSGRQFSNSRSEMNVSTLELGDSALYLCASSYGSSGANVLTFGAGSRLTVL.

This chain links TRBV2 with TRBJ2-1; D possibly uses TRBD1 or TRBD2 (5 bases each). CDR3 length equals 15 residues. The V gene lost 7 bases and the J gene lost 0 bases, with 13 bases spanning the gap. Germline values: CDR1 SNHLY, CDR2 FYNNEI. The CDR3 loop is CASKLGDSSYNEQFF. CDR3 sequence (DNA): TGTGCCAGCAAATTGGGGGATAGCTCCTACAATGAGCAGTTCTTC.